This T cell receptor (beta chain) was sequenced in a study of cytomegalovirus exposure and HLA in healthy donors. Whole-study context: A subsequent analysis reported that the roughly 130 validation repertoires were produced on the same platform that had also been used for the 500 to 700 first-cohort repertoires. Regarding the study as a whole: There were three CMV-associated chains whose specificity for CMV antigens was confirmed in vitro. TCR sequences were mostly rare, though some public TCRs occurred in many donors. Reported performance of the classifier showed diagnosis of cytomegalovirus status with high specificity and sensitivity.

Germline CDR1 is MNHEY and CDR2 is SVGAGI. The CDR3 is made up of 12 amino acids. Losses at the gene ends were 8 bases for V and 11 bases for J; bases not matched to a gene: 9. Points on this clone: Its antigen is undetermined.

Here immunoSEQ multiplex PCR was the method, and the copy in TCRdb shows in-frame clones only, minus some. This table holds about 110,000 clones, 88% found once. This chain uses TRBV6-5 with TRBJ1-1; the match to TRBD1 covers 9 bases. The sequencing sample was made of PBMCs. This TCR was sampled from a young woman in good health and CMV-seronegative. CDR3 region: CASSHPDRGAFF. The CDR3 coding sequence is TGTGCCAGCTCCCACCCCGACAGGGGGGCTTTCTTT.